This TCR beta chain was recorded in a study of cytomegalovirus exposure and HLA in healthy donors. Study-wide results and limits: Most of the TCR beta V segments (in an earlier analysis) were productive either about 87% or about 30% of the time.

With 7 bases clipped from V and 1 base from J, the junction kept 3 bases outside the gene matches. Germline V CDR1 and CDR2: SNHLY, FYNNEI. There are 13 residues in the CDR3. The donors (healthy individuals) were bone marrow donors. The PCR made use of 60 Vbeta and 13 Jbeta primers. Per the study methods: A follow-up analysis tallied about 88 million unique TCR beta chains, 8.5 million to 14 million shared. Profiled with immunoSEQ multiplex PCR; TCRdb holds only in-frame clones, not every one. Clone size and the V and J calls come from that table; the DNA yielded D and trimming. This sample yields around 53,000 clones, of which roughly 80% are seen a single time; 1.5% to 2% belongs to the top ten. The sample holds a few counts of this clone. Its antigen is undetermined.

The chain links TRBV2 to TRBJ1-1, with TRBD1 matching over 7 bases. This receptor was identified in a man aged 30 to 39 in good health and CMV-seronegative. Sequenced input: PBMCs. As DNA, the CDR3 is TGTGCCAGCATCTGGACAGGGAACACTGAAGCTTTCTTT. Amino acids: CASIWTGNTEAFF.